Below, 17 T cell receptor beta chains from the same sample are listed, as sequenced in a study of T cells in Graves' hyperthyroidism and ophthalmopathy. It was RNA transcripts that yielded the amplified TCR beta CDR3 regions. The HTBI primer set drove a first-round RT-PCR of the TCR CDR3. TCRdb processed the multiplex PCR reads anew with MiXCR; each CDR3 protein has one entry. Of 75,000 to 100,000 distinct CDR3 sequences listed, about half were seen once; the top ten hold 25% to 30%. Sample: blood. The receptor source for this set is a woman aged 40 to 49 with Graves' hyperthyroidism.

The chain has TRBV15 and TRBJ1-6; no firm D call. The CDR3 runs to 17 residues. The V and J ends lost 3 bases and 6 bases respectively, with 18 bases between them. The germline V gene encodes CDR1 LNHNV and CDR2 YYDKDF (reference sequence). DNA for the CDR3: TGTGCCACCAGCAGTGAGGGAACCGGATTCCCTAATTCACCCCTCCACTTT. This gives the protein CATSSEGTGFPNSPLHF.

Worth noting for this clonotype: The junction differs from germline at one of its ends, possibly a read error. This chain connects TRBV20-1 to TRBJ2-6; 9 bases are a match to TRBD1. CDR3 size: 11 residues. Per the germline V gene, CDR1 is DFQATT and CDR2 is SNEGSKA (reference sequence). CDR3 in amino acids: CSGDRAYVLTF. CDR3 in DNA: TGCAGTGGGGACAGGGCCTACGTCCTGACTTTC.

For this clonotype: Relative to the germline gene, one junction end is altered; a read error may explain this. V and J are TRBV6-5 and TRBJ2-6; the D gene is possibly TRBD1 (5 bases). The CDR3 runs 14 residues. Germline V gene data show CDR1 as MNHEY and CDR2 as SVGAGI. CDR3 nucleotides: TGTGCCAGCAGTTGGTGCTCTGGGGCCAGCGTCCTGACTTTC. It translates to CASSWCSGASVLTF.

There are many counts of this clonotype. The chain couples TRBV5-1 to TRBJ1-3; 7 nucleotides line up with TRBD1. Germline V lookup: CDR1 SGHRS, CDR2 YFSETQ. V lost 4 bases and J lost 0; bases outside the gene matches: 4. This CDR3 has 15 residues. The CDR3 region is CASSPGQPSGNTIYF. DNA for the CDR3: TGCGCCAGCAGCCCGGGACAGCCCTCTGGAAACACCATATATTTT. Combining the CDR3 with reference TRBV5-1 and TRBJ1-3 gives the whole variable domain KAGVTQTPRYLIKTRGQQVTLSCSPISGHRSVSWYQQTPGQGLQFLFEYFSETQRNKGNFPGRFSGRQFSNSRSEMNVSTLELGDSALYLCASSPGQPSGNTIYFGEGSWLTVV.

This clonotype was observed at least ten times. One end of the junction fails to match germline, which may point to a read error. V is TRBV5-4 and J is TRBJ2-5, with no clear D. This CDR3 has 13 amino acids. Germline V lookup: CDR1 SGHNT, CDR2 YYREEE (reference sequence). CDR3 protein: CASSPGPHALGSF. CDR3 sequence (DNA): TGTGCCAGCAGCCCCGGGCCCCATGCACTTGGTAGCTTC. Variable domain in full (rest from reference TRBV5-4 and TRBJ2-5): ETGVTQSPTHLIKTRGQQVTLRCSSQSGHNTVSWYQQALGQGPQFIFQYYREEENGRGNFPPRFSGLQFPNYSSELNVNALELDDSALYLCASSPGPHALGSFGPGTRLLVL.

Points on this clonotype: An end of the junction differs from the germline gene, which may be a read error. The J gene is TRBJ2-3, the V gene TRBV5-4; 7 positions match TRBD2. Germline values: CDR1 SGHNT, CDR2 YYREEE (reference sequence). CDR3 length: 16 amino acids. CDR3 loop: CAGSFLSGTSTDTQYF. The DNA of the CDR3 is TGTGCCGGCAGCTTCTTGAGCGGGACTAGCACAGATACGCAGTATTTT.

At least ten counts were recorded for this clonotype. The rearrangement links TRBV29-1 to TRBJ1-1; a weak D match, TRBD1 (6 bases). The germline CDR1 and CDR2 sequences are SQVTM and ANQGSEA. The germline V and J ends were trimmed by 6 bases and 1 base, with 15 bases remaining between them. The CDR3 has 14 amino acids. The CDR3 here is CSVVRQVRNTEAFF. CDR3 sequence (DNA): TGCAGCGTCGTCAGACAGGTTAGGAACACTGAAGCTTTCTTT.

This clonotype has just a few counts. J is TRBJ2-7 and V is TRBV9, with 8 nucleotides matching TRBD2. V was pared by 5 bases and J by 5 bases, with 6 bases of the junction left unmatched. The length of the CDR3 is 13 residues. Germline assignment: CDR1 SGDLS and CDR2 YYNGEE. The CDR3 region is CASRATSVDEQYF. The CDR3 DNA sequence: TGTGCCAGCAGAGCGACTAGCGTCGACGAGCAGTACTTC.

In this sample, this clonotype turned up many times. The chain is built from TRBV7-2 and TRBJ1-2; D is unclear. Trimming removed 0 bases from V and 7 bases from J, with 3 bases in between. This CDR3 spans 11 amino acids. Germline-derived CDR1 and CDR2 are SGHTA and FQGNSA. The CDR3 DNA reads TGTGCCAGCAGCTTAGCGCGTGGCTACACCTTC. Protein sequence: CASSLARGYTF. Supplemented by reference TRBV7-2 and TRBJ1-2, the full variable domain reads GAGVSQSPSNKVTEKGKDVELRCDPISGHTALYWYRQSLGQGLEFLIYFQGNSAPDKSGLPSDRFSAERTGGSVSTLTIQRTQQEDSAVYLCASSLARGYTFGSGTRLTVV.

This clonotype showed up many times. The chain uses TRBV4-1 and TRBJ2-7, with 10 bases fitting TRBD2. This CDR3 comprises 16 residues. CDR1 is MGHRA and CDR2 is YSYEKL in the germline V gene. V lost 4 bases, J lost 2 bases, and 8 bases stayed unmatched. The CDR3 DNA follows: TGCGCCAGCAGCCCCATTCTAGCGGGAGCGGCCTACGAGCAGTACTTC. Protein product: CASSPILAGAAYEQYF.

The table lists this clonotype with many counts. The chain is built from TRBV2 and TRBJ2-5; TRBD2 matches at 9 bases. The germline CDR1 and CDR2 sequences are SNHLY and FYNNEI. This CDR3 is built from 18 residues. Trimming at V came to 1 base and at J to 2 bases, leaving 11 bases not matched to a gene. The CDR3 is CASSEGVGEREEQETQYF. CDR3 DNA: TGTGCCAGCAGTGAAGGGGTCGGGGAGCGGGAGGAACAAGAGACCCAGTACTTC.

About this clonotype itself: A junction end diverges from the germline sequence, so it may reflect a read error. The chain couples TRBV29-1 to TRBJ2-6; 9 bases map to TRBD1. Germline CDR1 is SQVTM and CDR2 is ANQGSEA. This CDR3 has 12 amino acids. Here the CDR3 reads CSAAGQGNTEAF. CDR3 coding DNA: TGCAGCGCTGCGGGACAGGGAAACACTGAAGCTTTC.

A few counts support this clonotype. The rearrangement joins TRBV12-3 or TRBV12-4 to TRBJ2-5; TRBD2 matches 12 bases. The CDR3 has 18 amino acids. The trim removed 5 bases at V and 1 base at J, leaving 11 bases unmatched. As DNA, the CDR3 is TGTGCCAGCAGTCCGCGACTTGGACTAGCGGGACTCCAAGAGACCCAGTACTTC. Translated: CASSPRLGLAGLQETQYF.

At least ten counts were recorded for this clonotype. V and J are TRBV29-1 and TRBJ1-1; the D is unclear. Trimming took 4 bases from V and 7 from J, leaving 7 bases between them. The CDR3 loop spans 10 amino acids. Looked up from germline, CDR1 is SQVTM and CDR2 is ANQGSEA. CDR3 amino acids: CSVAHIEAFF. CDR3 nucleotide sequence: TGCAGCGTTGCACACATTGAAGCTTTCTTT.

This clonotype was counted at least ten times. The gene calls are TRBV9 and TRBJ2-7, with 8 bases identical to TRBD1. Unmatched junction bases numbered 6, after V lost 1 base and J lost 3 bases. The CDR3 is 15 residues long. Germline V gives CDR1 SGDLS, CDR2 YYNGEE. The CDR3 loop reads CASSVSGQGVYEQYF. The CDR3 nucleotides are TGTGCCAGCAGCGTAAGTGGACAGGGTGTCTACGAGCAGTACTTC.

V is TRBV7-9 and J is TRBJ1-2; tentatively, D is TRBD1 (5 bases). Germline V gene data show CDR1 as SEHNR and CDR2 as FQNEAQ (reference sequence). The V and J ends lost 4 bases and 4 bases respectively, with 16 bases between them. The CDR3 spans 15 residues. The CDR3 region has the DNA TGTGCCAGCAGCTCCAACTCCGGGACGAGCTATGGCTACACCTTC. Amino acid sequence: CASSSNSGTSYGYTF.

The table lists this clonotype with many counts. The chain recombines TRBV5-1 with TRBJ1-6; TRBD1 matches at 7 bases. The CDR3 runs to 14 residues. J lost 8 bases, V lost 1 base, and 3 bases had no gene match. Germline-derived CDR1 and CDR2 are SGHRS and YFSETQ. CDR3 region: CASSLRQGDSPLHF. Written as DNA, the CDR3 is TGCGCCAGCAGCTTGAGACAGGGTGATTCACCCCTCCACTTT.